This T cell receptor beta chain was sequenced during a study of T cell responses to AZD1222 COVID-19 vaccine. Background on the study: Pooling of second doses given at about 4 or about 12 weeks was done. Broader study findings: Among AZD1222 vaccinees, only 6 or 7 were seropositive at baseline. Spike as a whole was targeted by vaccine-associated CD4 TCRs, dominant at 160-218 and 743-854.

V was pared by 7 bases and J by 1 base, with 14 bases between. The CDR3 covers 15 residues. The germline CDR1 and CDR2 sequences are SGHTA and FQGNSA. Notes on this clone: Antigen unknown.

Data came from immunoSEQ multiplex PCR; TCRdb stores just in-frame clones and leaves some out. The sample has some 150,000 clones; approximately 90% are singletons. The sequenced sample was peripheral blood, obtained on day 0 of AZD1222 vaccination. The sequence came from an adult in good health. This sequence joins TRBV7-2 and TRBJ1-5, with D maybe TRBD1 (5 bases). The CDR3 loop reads CASTPGTRSNQPQHF. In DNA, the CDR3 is TGTGCCAGCACCCCCGGGACCCGGAGCAATCAGCCCCAGCATTTT. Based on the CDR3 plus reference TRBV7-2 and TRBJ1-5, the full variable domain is GAGVSQSPSNKVTEKGKDVELRCDPISGHTALYWYRQSLGQGLEFLIYFQGNSAPDKSGLPSDRFSAERTGGSVSTLTIQRTQQEDSAVYLCASTPGTRSNQPQHFGDGTRLSIL.